The 25 T cell receptor beta chains below were found in one sample sequenced in a study of T cells in localized non-small cell lung cancer (dated by TCRdb to about 2020). Receptors were amplified or captured by the immunoSEQ multiplex PCR assay. TCRdb re-hosts the immuneACCESS table, in-frame sequences only. Its copies lack some clones; in the studies checked, an unresolved V gene accounts for under half of them, and the cause for the rest is not known. For this sample there are some 24,000 clones; 75% to 90% appear just once. The ten biggest clones cover around 6.1% of the sample. The starting material was peripheral blood, obtained before any cancer treatment. The receptors stem from a male donor aged 60 or older with stage II squamous cell lung carcinoma.

The CDR3 spells CASMEVYTEAFF. CDR3 nucleotides: TGCGCCAGCATGGAGGTTTACACTGAAGCTTTCTTT. The chain is built from TRBV10-1 and TRBJ1-1; D uncertain. Between the trimmed V and J ends, which lost 7 bases and 3 bases, there was a span of 9 bases. The CDR3 consists of 12 residues. Germline V gives CDR1 WNHNN, CDR2 SYGVQD (reference sequence).

This clone was detected once. The chain has TRBV6-5 and TRBJ1-1; no firm D call. In germline, CDR1 is MNHEY, CDR2 SVGAGI. There are 13 residues in the CDR3. V was shortened by 2 bases and J by 3 bases, with 7 bases between the two germline ends. CDR3 sequence (DNA): TGTGCCAGCAGTTACGAGTGGGACACTGAAGCTTTCTTT. Its protein product is CASSYEWDTEAFF.

The V gene is TRBV28, the J gene TRBJ1-3; 8 bases are shared with TRBD1. The germline V gene has CDR1 MDHEN and CDR2 SYDVKM. The J segment lost 4 bases and the V segment lost 2 bases, leaving 7 bases of the junction unmatched. The length of the CDR3 is 16 residues. As DNA, the CDR3 is TGTGCCAGCAGTTTAGTCGCAGGGGGCGAAGGAAACACCATATATTTT. Amino acids: CASSLVAGGEGNTIYF.

This clone showed up just a few times. DNA for the CDR3: TGTGCCAGTAGTATAGCGGGGGCCGGAGCAGATACGCAGTATTTT. Protein: CASSIAGAGADTQYF. The genes are TRBV19 and TRBJ2-3, with D perhaps matching TRBD1 or TRBD2 (6 bases each). Germline V lookup: CDR1 LNHDA, CDR2 SQIVND (reference sequence). V was pared by 1 base and J by 4 bases, with 12 bases between. The CDR3 consists of 15 residues.

This chain links TRBV2 with TRBJ2-1; 8 bases agree with TRBD1. Trimming removed 8 bases from V and 6 bases from J; junction bases left unmatched: 9. The CDR3 is 14 amino acids. CDR1 and CDR2 from the germline V gene are SNHLY and FYNNEI. The CDR3 region has the DNA TGTGCCAGCTTGGTCCAGGGGGCATCCAATGAGCAGTTCTTC. It yields the protein CASLVQGASNEQFF.

J is TRBJ1-2 and V is TRBV29-1; D not resolved. The V gene's germline CDR1 is SQVTM and CDR2 ANQGSEA. This CDR3 is built from 12 residues. V gave up 4 bases and J gave up 7 bases, with 13 bases separating them. CDR3 sequence: CSVVDTSSGYTF. The CDR3 DNA reads as TGCAGCGTTGTAGACACAAGTTCTGGCTACACCTTC.

The rearrangement joins TRBV7-2 to TRBJ1-4; no firm D call. This CDR3 spans 15 amino acids. The germline V and J ends were trimmed by 4 bases and 7 bases, with 16 bases remaining between them. Germline CDR1 SGHTA, CDR2 FQGNSA. This CDR3 reads CASSSSGSRREKLFF. As DNA, the CDR3 is TGTGCCAGCAGCTCCTCGGGATCGAGACGTGAAAAACTGTTTTTT.

This clone was seen only once. The V call is TRBV6-6, the J call TRBJ1-1; no clear D gene. The V end was cut by 6 bases, the J end by 4 bases, with 9 bases between. This CDR3 has 12 residues. Germline values: CDR1 MNHNY, CDR2 SVGAGI (reference sequence). CDR3 bases: TGTGCCAGCAGCACGGGAATCACTGAAGCTTTCTTT. It specifies CASSTGITEAFF.

V and J are TRBV11-2 and TRBJ2-1; 7 bases agree with TRBD2. The CDR3 runs 17 residues. Germline values: CDR1 SGHAT, CDR2 FQNNGV. V was pared by 0 bases and J by 2 bases, with 7 bases of the junction left unmatched. The chain's CDR3 is CASSLEGRGVAYNEQFF. DNA of the CDR3: TGTGCCAGCAGCTTAGAAGGTCGGGGGGTAGCCTACAATGAGCAGTTCTTC.

The chain carries TRBV19 and TRBJ1-1; 7 bases agree with TRBD1. In germline, CDR1 is LNHDA, CDR2 SQIVND (reference sequence). This CDR3 comprises 14 residues. J gave up 1 base and V 5 bases, and 4 bases lay outside the gene matches. CDR3 DNA: TGTGCCAGTAGTCCAAACAGGGGGAACACTGAAGCTTTCTTT. It yields the protein CASSPNRGNTEAFF.

This clone was seen a handful of times. The chain has TRBV9 and TRBJ2-4; D is ambiguous. Germline CDR1 is SGDLS and CDR2 is YYNGEE. The V end was cut by 3 bases, the J end by 9 bases, with 10 bases between. The CDR3 sequence is 12 residues long. The CDR3: CASSDWMGIQYF. The CDR3 region has the DNA TGTGCCAGCAGCGACTGGATGGGCATTCAGTACTTC.

The chain has TRBV5-1 and TRBJ2-5; 8 bases are shared with TRBD2. The CDR3 consists of 13 residues. Germline V gives CDR1 SGHRS, CDR2 YFSETQ. V lost 6 bases and J lost 4; bases outside the gene matches: 5. The CDR3 region has the DNA TGCGCCAGCACCGGGGGGGTTGGAGAGACCCAGTACTTC. The encoded protein is CASTGGVGETQYF.

This chain uses TRBV12-1 with TRBJ1-5; whether TRBD1, the table's D call, matches the DNA was not checked. TRBV12-1 is classified as a pseudogene. CDR3 length: 15 residues. The CDR3 DNA reads TGTGCCAGCAGCAGACAGGGTGGTAACAATCAGCCCCAGCATTTT. As protein: CASSRQGGNNQPQHF.

The chain carries TRBV19 and TRBJ1-5; 10 nucleotides align to TRBD1. The CDR3 loop spans 14 amino acids. V shed 11 bases, J shed 5 bases, and the junction held 9 bases outside the gene matches. Germline V gene sequence: CDR1 LNHDA, CDR2 SQIVND (reference sequence). This CDR3 is CAATDGTGDQPQHF. The CDR3 nucleotides read TGTGCCGCTACGGACGGGACAGGGGATCAGCCCCAGCATTTT.

CDR3: CASSVGGKTGVKFF. CDR3 nucleotide sequence: TGTGCCAGCAGCGTAGGGGGAAAGACAGGGGTTAAGTTCTTC. V is TRBV9 and J is TRBJ2-1; 8 nucleotides agree with TRBD1. V lost 0 bases to trimming and J lost 14 bases; unmatched junction nucleotides: 10. This CDR3 region has 14 residues. Germline V lookup: CDR1 SGDLS, CDR2 YYNGEE.

The chain uses TRBV19 and TRBJ1-1; D may be TRBD1 (5 bases). Per germline, CDR1 LNHDA and CDR2 SQIVND (reference sequence). Trimming shortened V by 3 bases and J by 3 bases, and 14 bases separated the two germline ends. The CDR3 runs to 15 residues. The CDR3 sequence is CASSIQRGLHTEAFF. CDR3 DNA: TGTGCCAGTAGTATCCAAAGGGGACTCCACACTGAAGCTTTCTTT.

This chain connects TRBV19 to TRBJ1-3, with TRBD1 matching 7 bases. This CDR3 spans 14 amino acids. The germline V gene has CDR1 LNHDA and CDR2 SQIVND (reference sequence). V dropped 7 bases and J dropped 4; count of bases not matched to a gene: 7. The CDR3 nucleotides are TGTGCCAGTACAGGGGGAGAAGCCGGAAACACCATATATTTT. It codes for CASTGGEAGNTIYF. Combining the CDR3 with reference TRBV19 and TRBJ1-3 gives the whole variable domain DGGITQSPKYLFRKEGQNVTLSCEQNLNHDAMYWYRQDPGQGLRLIYYSQIVNDFQKGDIAEGYSVSREKKESFPLTVTSAQKNPTAFYLCASTGGEAGNTIYFGEGSWLTVV.

CDR3 sequence reads: CASSGRTGGYEQYF. In DNA form, the CDR3 reads TGTGCCAGCAGCGGCCGGACAGGGGGCTACGAGCAGTACTTC. V and J are TRBV7-2 and TRBJ2-7, with 10 bases identical to TRBD1. V lost 5 bases to trimming and J lost 3 bases; unmatched junction nucleotides: 4. This CDR3 has 14 amino acids. Germline CDR1 is SGHTA and CDR2 is FQGNSA.

The rearrangement links TRBV28 to TRBJ2-7; D is uncertain. CDR1 is MDHEN and CDR2 is SYDVKM in the germline V gene. CDR3 size: 12 residues. The germline V and J ends were trimmed by 5 bases and 0 bases, with 5 bases remaining between them. The CDR3 region is CASSTFSYEQYF. CDR3 nucleotide sequence: TGTGCCAGCAGTACCTTCTCCTACGAGCAGTACTTC.

The rearrangement uses TRBV9 and TRBJ2-5, with D tentatively TRBD1 (5 bases). The CDR3 totals 15 residues. From germline, CDR1 is SGDLS and CDR2 YYNGEE. V lost 0 bases and J lost 1, with 10 bases in between. The CDR3 reads CASSVDGTGQETQYF. CDR3 nucleotides: TGTGCCAGCAGCGTAGATGGAACAGGCCAAGAGACCCAGTACTTC.

V usage is TRBV6-6 and J usage is TRBJ1-1; D unclear. The CDR3 contains 14 residues. Germline-derived CDR1 and CDR2 are MNHNY and SVGAGI (reference sequence). V lost 7 bases to trimming and J lost 0 bases, with 12 bases between them. The CDR3 coding sequence is TGTGCCAGCATTGGTGAGAATATGAACACTGAAGCTTTCTTT. Its translation is CASIGENMNTEAFF.

This chain uses TRBV12-5 with TRBJ1-2; TRBD1 matches at 7 bases. The germline gives CDR1 LGHNT, CDR2 FRNRAP. The CDR3 contains 17 residues. V was pared by 3 bases and J by 3 bases, with 13 bases of the junction left unmatched. The CDR3 region has the DNA TGTGCTAGTGGTTTTCGTTCTGTCGGCAGGGGGGACTATGGCTACACCTTC. Protein: CASGFRSVGRGDYGYTF.

The rearrangement links TRBV7-3 to TRBJ2-3, with a tentative D call TRBD1 (5 bases). The CDR3 consists of 14 residues. Trimming removed 3 bases from V and 3 bases from J, with 10 bases in between. Germline V gene sequence: CDR1 SGHTA, CDR2 FQGTGA. The CDR3 loop reads CASSFRQTTDTQYF. CDR3 DNA sequence: TGTGCCAGCAGCTTTCGACAGACAACAGATACGCAGTATTTT.

V usage is TRBV11-2 and J usage is TRBJ2-3; tentative D call: TRBD1 (6 bases). The CDR3 length is 15 residues. V was trimmed by 0 bases and J by 4 bases, leaving 11 bases between them. Germline lookup yields CDR1 SGHAT and CDR2 FQNNGV. CDR3 DNA sequence: TGTGCCAGCAGCTTAGATAGGGGGAGCGCAGATACGCAGTATTTT. Translation gives CASSLDRGSADTQYF.

The rearrangement links TRBV7-9 to TRBJ1-5; the D is unclear. The CDR3 loop spans 12 amino acids. Germline lookup yields CDR1 SEHNR and CDR2 FQNEAQ (reference sequence). Between the trimmed V and J ends, which lost 1 base and 3 bases, there was a span of 1 base. The CDR3, as DNA: TGTGCCAGCAGCTTAGTCAATCAGCCCCAGCATTTT. It encodes CASSLVNQPQHF.